These T cell receptor beta chains were read from a single sample in a study of T-cell memory formation after mild COVID-19. TCRdb reprocessed the 5' RACE reads via MiXCR and lists one record per CDR3 protein. The sample consists of roughly 2,300 distinct CDR3 sequences, just over 70% of them appearing once. Sequencing was done on a sample of PBMCs or a T cell subset sorted from them (not recorded which). The source is an adult who had mild COVID-19 (a few samples of this study predate the infection). Cell type and time point are not known. The CDR3 runs from the conserved cysteine through the conserved F or W. D genes are given only for firm matches. Clone size is given for some rows only: seen once, a few or many times, or a class if the clone is expanded.

clone_size: NA; d_call: NA; v_call: TRBV27; j_call: TRBJ2-1; cdr3_aa: CASSLLESSYNEQFF; cdr3_nt: TGTGCCAGCAGTTTATTGGAAAGCTCCTACAATGAGCAGTTCTTC
clone_size: large; d_call: NA; v_call: TRBV29-1; j_call: TRBJ2-5; cdr3_aa: CSVDLEGVRAQYF; cdr3_nt: TGCAGCGTTGACCTCGAAGGTGTCCGGGCCCAGTACTTC
clone_size: NA; d_call: NA; v_call: TRBV10-3; j_call: TRBJ2-1; cdr3_aa: CAISETGVEQFF; cdr3_nt: TGTGCCATCAGTGAGACCGGGGTTGAGCAGTTCTTC
clone_size: large; d_call: NA; v_call: TRBV4-2; j_call: TRBJ1-3; cdr3_aa: CASSQGNTIYF; cdr3_nt: TGTGCCAGCAGCCAAGGAAACACCATATATTTT
clone_size: NA; d_call: NA; v_call: TRBV7-9; j_call: TRBJ2-3; cdr3_aa: CASSRGWRRPADTQYF; cdr3_nt: TGTGCCAGCAGCCGGGGCTGGCGGCGACCTGCAGATACGCAGTATTTT
clone_size: NA; d_call: NA; v_call: TRBV14; j_call: TRBJ2-5; cdr3_aa: CASSPRGRGETQYF; cdr3_nt: TGTGCCAGCAGCCCTCGCGGCCGAGGAGAGACCCAGTACTTC
clone_size: NA; d_call: NA; v_call: TRBV12-3/TRBV12-4; j_call: TRBJ2-3; cdr3_aa: CASSLVSTDTQYF; cdr3_nt: TGTGCCAGCAGTTTAGTTAGCACAGATACGCAGTATTTT
clone_size: NA; d_call: NA; v_call: TRBV7-8; j_call: TRBJ2-3; cdr3_aa: CASSTQSATDTQYF; cdr3_nt: TGTGCCAGCAGCACTCAGTCAGCCACAGATACGCAGTATTTT
clone_size: NA; d_call: NA; v_call: TRBV30; j_call: TRBJ2-1; cdr3_aa: CAWSVGSYNEQFF; cdr3_nt: TGTGCCTGGAGTGTAGGAAGTTACAATGAGCAGTTCTTC
clone_size: NA; d_call: NA; v_call: TRBV5-1; j_call: TRBJ2-2; cdr3_aa: CASSPSFSGELFF; cdr3_nt: TGCGCCAGCAGCCCATCCTTTTCGGGGGAGCTGTTTTTT
clone_size: once; d_call: TRBD2; v_call: TRBV12-3/TRBV12-4; j_call: TRBJ2-1; cdr3_aa: CASSRRTSGRVNSYNEQFF; cdr3_nt: TGTGCCAGCAGTCGAAGGACTAGCGGGAGGGTTAACTCCTACAATGAGCAGTTCTTC
clone_size: NA; d_call: NA; v_call: TRBV20-1; j_call: TRBJ2-1; cdr3_aa: CSARGGNEQFF; cdr3_nt: TGCAGTGCTAGAGGGGGCAATGAGCAGTTCTTC
clone_size: NA; d_call: TRBD1; v_call: TRBV6-6; j_call: TRBJ2-5; cdr3_aa: CASSYSGQRWETQYF; cdr3_nt: TGTGCCAGCAGTTACTCGGGACAGAGGTGGGAGACCCAGTACTTC
clone_size: NA; d_call: NA; v_call: TRBV25-1; j_call: TRBJ2-7; cdr3_aa: CASRETKNPSEQYF; cdr3_nt: TGTGCCAGCAGGGAGACTAAAAATCCCTCCGAGCAGTACTTC
clone_size: NA; d_call: NA; v_call: TRBV6-5; j_call: TRBJ2-7; cdr3_aa: CASSYARGAYEQYF; cdr3_nt: TGTGCCAGCAGCTATGCTAGGGGGGCCTACGAGCAGTACTTC
clone_size: large; d_call: NA; v_call: TRBV12-3/TRBV12-4; j_call: TRBJ1-3; cdr3_aa: CASSFRTSSGNTIYF; cdr3_nt: TGTGCCAGCAGTTTCCGGACAAGCTCTGGAAACACCATATATTTT
clone_size: NA; d_call: NA; v_call: TRBV9; j_call: TRBJ2-5; cdr3_aa: CASSVGVGGSSQETQYF; cdr3_nt: TGTGCCAGCAGCGTGGGAGTGGGGGGCTCAAGCCAAGAGACCCAGTACTTC